This T cell receptor (beta chain) stems from a study of early stage breast cancer tumors. Study-wide background: Samples were sequenced at roughly 10-fold average coverage. Study-wide results and limits: In about 90% of the 16 patients, blood comparison separated tumor from normal breast. Tumors had 2.5 to 3-fold higher T cell density and higher clonality than adjacent normal breast tissue.

As for this clone: The antigen is undetermined.

Germline V gene lookup returns CDR1 SGHAT and CDR2 FQNNGV. The CDR3 covers 16 residues. The trim removed 3 bases at V and 0 bases at J, leaving 4 bases unmatched. Generated by immunoSEQ multiplex PCR, the TCRdb table keeps only in-frame clones and is missing some. The table shows 25,000 to 35,000 clones, with just under 75% occurring only once. This clonotype originated in a person in their thirties with breast cancer. Material: breast tumor tissue. The chain has TRBV11-2 and TRBJ2-1; TRBD1 matches at 8 bases. CDR3 sequence (DNA): TGTGCCAGCAGCTTGACAGGGGCAGGCTCCTACAATGAGCAGTTCTTC. Its protein product is CASSLTGAGSYNEQFF. The whole variable domain, filled in from reference TRBV11-2 and TRBJ2-1, reads EAGVAQSPRYKIIEKRQSVAFWCNPISGHATLYWYQQILGQGPKLLIQFQNNGVVDDSQLPKDRFSAERLKGVDSTLKIQPAKLEDSAVYLCASSLTGAGSYNEQFFGPGTRLTVL.